Listed here are 14 T cell receptor beta chains from one sample, sequenced in a study of OX40 agonist ivuxolimab in advanced cancers. Sequencing used immunoSEQ multiplex PCR; TCRdb keeps in-frame clones, though not all of them. The sample consists of about 38,000 clones, approximately 87% of them appearing once. The sample in question was CD4+ or CD8+ T cells sorted from blood, obtained in a trial of the OX40 agonist ivuxolimab. These receptors were obtained from an adult with an advanced solid tumor such as melanoma, head and neck, liver or kidney cancer.

DNA of the CDR3: TGCGCCAGCAGCCCGGAGGCTAGCCGATCCTACGAGCAGTACTTC. It codes for CASSPEASRSYEQYF. The chain has TRBV5-1 and TRBJ2-7; TRBD2 is a possible D gene (5 bases). The length of the CDR3 is 15 residues. Trimming left V 4 bases short and J 1 base short, with 15 bases between. The V gene's germline CDR1 is SGHRS and CDR2 YFSETQ. The whole variable domain, remainder taken from reference TRBV5-1 and TRBJ2-7, is KAGVTQTPRYLIKTRGQQVTLSCSPISGHRSVSWYQQTPGQGLQFLFEYFSETQRNKGNFPGRFSGRQFSNSRSEMNVSTLELGDSALYLCASSPEASRSYEQYFGPGTRLTVT.

This chain connects TRBV25-1 to TRBJ1-3, with D possibly being TRBD1 (6 bases). V was trimmed by 4 bases and J by 7 bases, leaving 17 bases between them. The CDR3 extends over 15 amino acids. Germline CDR1 and CDR2: MGHDK and SYGVNS. In nucleotides, the CDR3 is TGTGCCAGCAGTGCGGTTGGGGGGGCGAGTAACACCATATATTTT. Its translation is CASSAVGGASNTIYF.

The gene calls are TRBV7-6 and TRBJ1-3, with 11 nucleotides matching TRBD1. V shed 8 bases, J shed 8 bases, and the junction held 5 bases outside the gene matches. The germline gives CDR1 SGHVS, CDR2 FNYEAQ. CDR3 length: 13 amino acids. As DNA, the CDR3 is TGTGCCAGCGCCGGGACAGGGGGTCACACCATATATTTT. Translated, it gives CASAGTGGHTIYF.

V is TRBV4-2 and J is TRBJ2-5; 7 nucleotides match TRBD1. Looked up from germline, CDR1 is LGHNA and CDR2 is YNFKEQ. The CDR3 sequence is 14 residues long. V was clipped by 1 base and J by 4 bases; unmatched bases: 3. This chain's CDR3 is CASSQGTGVETQYF. The CDR3 DNA is TGTGCCAGCAGCCAAGGAACAGGGGTAGAGACCCAGTACTTC.

The V call is TRBV7-9, the J call TRBJ1-1, with 9 bases lining up with TRBD1. Trimming cost V 5 bases and J 7 bases; bases outside gene matches: 5. Germline loops: CDR1 SEHNR, CDR2 FQNEAQ (reference sequence). The CDR3 sequence is 13 residues long. CDR3 coding DNA: TGTGCCAGCAGCCCGGGACAGGGTTTTGAAGCTTTCTTT. Encoded protein: CASSPGQGFEAFF.

The chain employs TRBV28 and TRBJ1-1; 7 nucleotides align to TRBD1. CDR1 is MDHEN, CDR2 SYDVKM, per germline. The CDR3 is 13 amino acids. V gave up 7 bases and J gave up 4 bases; unmatched junction bases: 6. CDR3 residues: CASISGQPTEAFF. In DNA form, the CDR3 reads TGTGCCAGCATATCGGGACAGCCCACTGAAGCTTTCTTT.

This chain uses TRBV7-3 with TRBJ2-2, with 9 bases matching TRBD2. V was pared by 4 bases and J by 5 bases, with 5 bases of the junction left unmatched. Germline CDR1 is SGHTA and CDR2 is FQGTGA. The CDR3 extends over 15 amino acids. The CDR3 nucleotides read TGTGCCAGCAGCTCGGCTAGCGGGATAACCGGGGAGCTGTTTTTT. Translation: CASSSASGITGELFF.

This clone turned up a few times. The CDR3 sequence is CASSRGAGEIVGELFF. For the CDR3, the DNA is TGTGCCAGCAGCCGTGGGGCAGGGGAGATTGTCGGGGAGCTGTTTTTT. The rearrangement joins TRBV7-6 to TRBJ2-2; possibly TRBD1 for D (6 bases). The germline V gene encodes CDR1 SGHVS and CDR2 FNYEAQ. The CDR3 covers 16 residues. With 5 bases removed from V and 7 bases from J, the gap between germline ends came to 20 bases.

The CDR3 nucleotides read TGTGCCAGCAGCTTCGGTTCCGGGGGAAAGGTTACCGGGGAGCTGTTTTTT. Its translation is CASSFGSGGKVTGELFF. The chain is built from TRBV13 and TRBJ2-2; TRBD2 is a possible D gene (6 bases). CDR3 length: 17 amino acids. The V end was cut by 3 bases, the J end by 5 bases, with 19 bases between. CDR1 and CDR2 (germline): PRHDT, FYEKMQ (reference sequence).

The chain carries TRBV28 and TRBJ1-5; D is possibly TRBD1 (6 bases). V was pared by 0 bases and J by 0 bases, with 15 bases between. This CDR3 is 18 amino acids long. The V gene's germline CDR1 is MDHEN and CDR2 SYDVKM. The DNA for the CDR3 is TGTGCCAGCAGTTTATGGTCGGACAGAAGCTATAGCAATCAGCCCCAGCATTTT. It codes for CASSLWSDRSYSNQPQHF.

This chain uses TRBV6-1 with TRBJ2-5; 8 bases are a match to TRBD2. The CDR3 loop spans 15 amino acids. V was pared by 3 bases and J by 1 base, with 4 bases of the junction left unmatched. Germline CDR1 reads MNHNS; CDR2 reads SASEGT. The CDR3 DNA is TGTGCCAGCAGTGACTATAGCGGGGCCCAAGAGACCCAGTACTTC. Its translation: CASSDYSGAQETQYF.

The chain couples TRBV28 to TRBJ2-7; possible D gene TRBD2, 6 bases. This CDR3 is built from 15 residues. CDR1 is MDHEN, CDR2 SYDVKM, per germline. The germline V and J ends were trimmed by 6 bases and 3 bases, with 18 bases remaining between them. The DNA of the CDR3 is TGTGCCAGCAGCCCACCCCAGGGAGGTATCTACGAGCAGTACTTC. It encodes CASSPPQGGIYEQYF.

The gene calls are TRBV5-6 and TRBJ1-1; 8 bases agree with TRBD1. V was pared by 4 bases and J by 3 bases, with 5 bases of the junction left unmatched. This CDR3 has 14 amino acids. Germline V gene sequence: CDR1 SGHDT, CDR2 YYEEEE. CDR3 amino acids: CASSPPGQDTEAFF. In DNA form, the CDR3 reads TGTGCCAGCAGCCCCCCGGGACAGGACACTGAAGCTTTCTTT.

J is TRBJ2-5 and V is TRBV11-2, with 9 bases lining up with TRBD1. Germline V gene data show CDR1 as SGHAT and CDR2 as FQNNGV. Losses at the gene ends were 4 bases for V and 2 bases for J; bases not matched to a gene: 5. This CDR3 region has 15 residues. The CDR3 DNA sequence: TGTGCCAGCAGCTACACACAGGGGGCACAAGAGACCCAGTACTTC. This translates into CASSYTQGAQETQYF. Drawing the rest from reference TRBV11-2 and TRBJ2-5, the complete variable domain is EAGVAQSPRYKIIEKRQSVAFWCNPISGHATLYWYQQILGQGPKLLIQFQNNGVVDDSQLPKDRFSAERLKGVDSTLKIQPAKLEDSAVYLCASSYTQGAQETQYFGPGTRLLVL.